This T cell receptor beta chain was documented in a study of CD8 T cells in Susac syndrome. The patients with Susac syndrome were individuals who fulfilled the recently defined diagnostic criteria for disease that was either definite or probable. The CDR3 spans 14 residues. Germline CDR1 reads DFQATT; CDR2 reads SNEGSKA (reference sequence). V was clipped by 4 bases and J by 3 bases; unmatched bases: 4. It was with random hexamers that roughly 0.45 to 1 ug RNA was reverse transcribed. Amplification of TCR beta CDR3 across 54 Vbeta and 13 Jbeta was performed with immunoSEQ multiplex PCR. TCRdb redid the calling of the immunoSEQ multiplex PCR reads with MiXCR, one entry per CDR3 protein. The data hold under 250,000 distinct CDR3 sequences, with 85% to 95% observed a single time.

The V call is TRBV20-1, the J call TRBJ2-3; 10 bases agree with TRBD1. The sequencing sample was made of CD4+ T cells from PBMCs. The source is a human donor with Susac syndrome. The CDR3 is CSAIDRGLTDTQYF. As DNA, the CDR3 is TGCAGTGCTATAGACAGGGGGCTTACAGATACGCAGTATTTT.